The clone carrying this TCR beta chain was found a few times. Amplified TCR beta CDR3 regions came from RNA transcripts. A first-round RT-PCR of the TCR CDR3 used the HTBI primer set. From the multiplex PCR reads, TCRdb called clonotypes with MiXCR, one entry per CDR3 protein. The data contain over 500,000 distinct CDR3 sequences, 40% to 50% of them seen just once; the ten biggest clones take up about two fifths. This CDR3 comprises 11 residues. The germline V gene has CDR1 DFQATT and CDR2 SNEGSKA (reference sequence). V dropped 2 bases and J dropped 5 bases, with 7 bases sitting between them. The data were taken from a study of T cells in Graves' hyperthyroidism and ophthalmopathy.

Specimen: peripheral blood or thyroid tissue (not recorded which). This TCR was sampled from an adult woman with Graves' disease, either hyperthyroidism or ophthalmopathy (not recorded which). The chain recombines TRBV20-1 with TRBJ2-7, with D unresolved. CDR3 amino acids: CSARMANEQYF. CDR3 DNA: TGCAGTGCTAGAATGGCCAACGAGCAGTACTTC.